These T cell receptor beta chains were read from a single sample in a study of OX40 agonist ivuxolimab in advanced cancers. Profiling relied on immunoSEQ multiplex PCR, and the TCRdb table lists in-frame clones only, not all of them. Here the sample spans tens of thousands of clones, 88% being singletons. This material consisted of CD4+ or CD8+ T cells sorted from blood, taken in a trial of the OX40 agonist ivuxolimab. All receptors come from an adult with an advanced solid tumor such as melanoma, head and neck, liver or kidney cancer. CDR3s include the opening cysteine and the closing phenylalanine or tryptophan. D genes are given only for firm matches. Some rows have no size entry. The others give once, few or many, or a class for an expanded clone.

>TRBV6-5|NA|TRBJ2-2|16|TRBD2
CASSYSLAGATGELFF
TGTGCCAGCAGTTACTCTCTAGCGGGAGCAACCGGGGAGCTGTTTTTT
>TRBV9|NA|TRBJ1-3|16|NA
CASSALGRDSGNTIYF
TGTGCCAGCAGCGCCCTGGGCAGAGACTCTGGAAACACCATATATTTT
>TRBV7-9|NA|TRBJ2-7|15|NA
CASSLFQGGTYEQYF
TGTGCCAGCAGCTTATTCCAGGGCGGCACCTACGAGCAGTACTTC
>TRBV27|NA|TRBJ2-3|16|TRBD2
CASTPSGRGASDTQYF
TGTGCCAGCACACCATCTGGGCGGGGGGCCTCAGATACGCAGTATTTT
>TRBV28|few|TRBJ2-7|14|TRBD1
CASTPGTGAYEQYF
TGTGCCAGCACGCCCGGGACAGGGGCCTACGAGCAGTACTTC
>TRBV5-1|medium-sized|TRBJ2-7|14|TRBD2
CASSLSLAGYEQYF
TGCGCCAGCAGCTTGAGTCTAGCGGGCTACGAGCAGTACTTC
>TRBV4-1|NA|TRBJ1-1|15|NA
CASSQLGGMNTEAFF
TGCGCCAGCAGCCAGTTAGGGGGGATGAACACTGAAGCTTTCTTT
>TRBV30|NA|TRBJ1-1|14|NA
CAWSWDGENTEAFF
TGTGCCTGGAGTTGGGACGGGGAGAACACTGAAGCTTTCTTT
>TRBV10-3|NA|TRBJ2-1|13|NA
CAILAPLYNEQFF
TGTGCCATACTAGCTCCCCTCTACAATGAGCAGTTCTTC
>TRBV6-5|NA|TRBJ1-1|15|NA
CASALYPGGRTEAFF
TGTGCCAGCGCCCTCTACCCGGGGGGAAGGACTGAAGCTTTCTTT
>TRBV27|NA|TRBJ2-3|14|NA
CASSLGGRSDTQYF
TGTGCCAGCAGTTTAGGGGGGAGGTCAGATACGCAGTATTTT
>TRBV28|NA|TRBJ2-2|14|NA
CASSFSNPPGELFF
TGTGCCAGCAGTTTCTCCAATCCCCCCGGGGAGCTGTTTTTT
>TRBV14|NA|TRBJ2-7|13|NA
CASSQGRGYEQYF
TGTGCCAGCAGCCAGGGACGAGGCTACGAGCAGTACTTC
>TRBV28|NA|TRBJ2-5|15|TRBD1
CASSPPTGGMETQYF
TGTGCCAGCAGTCCTCCGACAGGGGGCATGGAGACCCAGTACTTC
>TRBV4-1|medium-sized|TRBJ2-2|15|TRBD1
CASSQGQGVLGELFF
TGCGCCAGCAGCCAAGGACAGGGGGTCTTAGGGGAGCTGTTTTTT
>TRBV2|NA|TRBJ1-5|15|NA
CASIPGPLSNQPQHF
TGTGCCAGTATACCGGGACCGTTGAGCAATCAGCCCCAGCATTTT
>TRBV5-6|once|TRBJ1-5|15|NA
CASSLGAASNQPQHF
TGTGCCAGCAGCTTGGGAGCGGCGAGCAATCAGCCCCAGCATTTT
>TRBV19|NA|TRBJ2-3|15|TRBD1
CASSLTGATTDTQYF
TGTGCCAGTAGTCTGACAGGGGCCACCACAGATACGCAGTATTTT
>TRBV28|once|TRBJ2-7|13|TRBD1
CASTGTGAFEQYF
TGTGCCAGCACCGGGACAGGGGCTTTCGAGCAGTACTTC
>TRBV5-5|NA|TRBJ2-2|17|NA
CASSSGEIEVWTGELFF
TGTGCCAGCAGCTCCGGAGAAATAGAGGTCTGGACCGGGGAGCTGTTTTTT